The 20 T cell receptor beta chains in this list originate from one sample, sequenced in a study of T cells in Graves' hyperthyroidism and ophthalmopathy. The CDR3 regions of TCR beta were amplified from RNA transcripts. TCR CDR3 regions were first amplified by RT-PCR with HTBI primers. MiXCR was run by TCRdb on the multiplex PCR reads, yielding one entry per CDR3 protein. The repertoire has around 430,000 distinct CDR3 sequences, about 15% of them found once; the top ten carry approximately 29%. The sample taken for sequencing was blood. These receptors originate from a woman aged 30 to 39 with Graves' hyperthyroidism.

In the case of this clonotype: A read error may explain this, as a much larger clone is one base away. V usage is TRBV11-1 and J usage is TRBJ2-2; 7 bases line up with TRBD1. Germline lookup yields CDR1 SGHAT and CDR2 FQDESV (reference sequence). This CDR3 spans 14 amino acids. The CDR3 DNA reads as TGTGCCAGCAGGCGACAGGGTGGCACCGGGGATCTGTTTTTT. Its protein product is CASRRQGGTGDLFF.

This clonotype was found many times. J is TRBJ1-1 and V is TRBV7-9, with unresolved D. Germline-derived CDR1 and CDR2 are SEHNR and FQNEAQ (reference sequence). V lost 5 bases and J lost 1, with 11 bases in between. The CDR3 totals 14 residues. CDR3 coding DNA: TGTGCCAGCAGCACCGGACTTTCGAACACTGAAGCTTTCTTT. This codes for CASSTGLSNTEAFF.

This clonotype was seen at least ten times. The chain joins TRBV2 to TRBJ2-1; TRBD2 matches at 11 bases. The CDR3 covers 15 residues. The V and J ends lost 6 bases and 6 bases, in that order; junction bases with no gene match: 7. Germline V gene lookup returns CDR1 SNHLY and CDR2 FYNNEI. This CDR3 reads CASSATSGRGNEQFF. DNA of the CDR3: TGTGCCAGCAGCGCTACTAGCGGGAGAGGCAATGAGCAGTTCTTC.

The chain carries TRBV5-1 and TRBJ1-1; possible D gene TRBD1, 5 bases. V was shortened by 0 bases and J by 2 bases, with 8 bases between the two germline ends. CDR1 SGHRS and CDR2 YFSETQ come from the germline V gene. This CDR3 comprises 14 residues. CDR3 coding DNA: TGCGCCAGCAGCTTGGCGGGGGATAACACTGAAGCTTTCTTT. It translates to CASSLAGDNTEAFF.

This clonotype was seen a handful of times. The chain joins TRBV12-3 or TRBV12-4 to TRBJ2-7; 9 bases map to TRBD1. V lost 2 bases, J lost 3 bases, and 5 bases stayed unmatched. There are 15 residues in the CDR3. CDR3 sequence reads: CASSLKGQGYYEQYF. CDR3 DNA sequence: TGTGCCAGCAGTTTAAAAGGACAGGGGTACTACGAGCAGTACTTC.

V is TRBV4-1 and J is TRBJ1-4; no firm D call. Per the germline V gene, CDR1 is MGHRA and CDR2 is YSYEKL. With 4 bases removed from V and 3 bases from J, the gap between germline ends came to 6 bases. The CDR3 runs to 13 residues. This chain's CDR3 is CASSPVPNEKLFF. The CDR3 bases are TGCGCCAGCAGCCCGGTCCCTAATGAAAAACTGTTTTTT.

The rearrangement uses TRBV2 and TRBJ2-3; D perhaps matches TRBD2 (6 bases). V lost 8 bases and J lost 4, with 16 bases in between. CDR1 and CDR2 (germline): SNHLY, FYNNEI. CDR3 length equals 14 residues. The CDR3 is CASSKEWGADTQYF. As DNA, the CDR3 is TGTGCCAGCTCAAAGGAATGGGGGGCAGATACGCAGTATTTT.

This clonotype was recorded many times. V and J are TRBV7-2 and TRBJ2-3, with D unresolved. The V end lost 5 bases, the J end lost 2 bases, and 5 bases lay between the germline ends. The CDR3 is made up of 12 amino acids. CDR1 and CDR2 (germline): SGHTA, FQGNSA. In DNA form, the CDR3 reads TGTGCCAGCAGCCCCTTCACAGATACGCAGTATTTT. This gives the protein CASSPFTDTQYF.

The table lists this clonotype with many counts. The rearrangement uses TRBV27 and TRBJ2-7, with no clear D. Germline V CDR1 and CDR2: MNHEY, SMNVEV (reference sequence). CDR3 length: 12 amino acids. Trimming pared 6 bases from V and 4 bases from J, leaving 10 bases between. For the CDR3, the DNA is TGTGCCAGCAGCTCCCCCGGGTACGAGCAGTACTTC. Its translation is CASSSPGYEQYF.

This clonotype was detected many times. The genes are TRBV12-3 or TRBV12-4 and TRBJ2-5, with a tentative D call TRBD2 (7 bases). CDR3 length: 14 residues. The ends were cut back, 3 bases at V and 4 bases at J, with 12 bases in the middle. CDR3 bases: TGTGCCAGCAGTTTCCTAGGGGGGGGAGAGACCCAGTACTTC. Its translation is CASSFLGGGETQYF.

This clonotype occurred many times. The chain combines TRBV11-2 with TRBJ2-3; 8 bases are a match to TRBD2. The CDR3 is made up of 15 amino acids. Germline trimming cut 1 base from V and 6 bases from J; bases unmatched to any gene: 6. Looked up from germline, CDR1 is SGHAT and CDR2 is FQNNGV. This CDR3 reads CASSLGPTSVDTQYF. In DNA form, the CDR3 reads TGTGCCAGCAGCTTAGGCCCGACTAGCGTCGATACGCAGTATTTT.

As to this clonotype: The junction differs from germline at one of its ends, possibly a read error. The chain joins TRBV3-1 to TRBJ2-1, with 9 bases fitting TRBD2. Germline CDR1 is LGHDT and CDR2 is YNNKEL (reference sequence). This CDR3 is 17 amino acids long. CDR3 protein: CVSSQLLAGELYNEQFF. Here the CDR3 DNA reads TGTGTCAGCAGCCAATTACTAGCGGGTGAACTATACAATGAGCAGTTCTTC.

The chain joins TRBV14 to TRBJ2-7; weak D call: TRBD2 (5 bases). The V end lost 4 bases, the J end lost 4 bases, and 20 bases lay between the germline ends. Germline V gene lookup returns CDR1 SGHDN and CDR2 FVKESK. The CDR3 is 16 amino acids. The CDR3 reads CASSPNHRLAAYEQYF. The CDR3 nucleotides read TGTGCCAGCAGCCCCAATCATCGGCTAGCAGCGTACGAGCAGTACTTC.

The V call is TRBV9, the J call TRBJ1-5; 7 bases agree with TRBD1. CDR1 is SGDLS, CDR2 YYNGEE, per germline. V lost 2 bases to trimming and J lost 3 bases; unmatched junction nucleotides: 2. The CDR3 has 14 residues. CDR3 sequence (DNA): TGTGCCAGCAGCGTGGGACAGACCAATCAGCCCCAGCATTTT. Translating it yields CASSVGQTNQPQHF.

In the case of this clonotype: With a much larger clone just one base away, this may be a read error. The CDR3 carries no conserved terminal phenylalanine or tryptophan, so it likely arises from a read error. The chain uses TRBV28 and TRBJ2-2; tentative D call: TRBD2 (6 bases). Germline V gene data show CDR1 as MDHEN and CDR2 as SYDVKM. V was shortened by 3 bases and J by 11 bases, with 10 bases between the two germline ends. The CDR3 runs to 12 residues. The CDR3 DNA reads TGTGCCAGCAGTTTGAGCGGACTAGAGCTGTTTTCT. It translates to CASSLSGLELFS.

This clonotype has more than one count but fewer than ten. This chain links TRBV24-1 with TRBJ1-5, with TRBD1 identical over 7 bases. The CDR3 spans 14 residues. V trimming: 4 bases; J trimming: 6 bases; junction bases outside the gene matches: 5. The germline gives CDR1 KGHDR, CDR2 SFDVKD. This chain's CDR3 is CATSDQYRGQPQHF. The CDR3 DNA sequence: TGTGCCACCAGTGACCAATACAGGGGTCAGCCCCAGCATTTT.

The V call is TRBV6-1, the J call TRBJ1-3; 8 bases align to TRBD1. The germline gives CDR1 MNHNS, CDR2 SASEGT. The CDR3 length is 15 residues. V dropped 6 bases and J dropped 0; count of bases not matched to a gene: 4. CDR3 nucleotides: TGTGCCAGCAGGCCTACAGGGGGCTCTGGAAACACCATATATTTT. Protein sequence: CASRPTGGSGNTIYF.

This clonotype was observed a handful of times. The chain has TRBV29-1 and TRBJ2-1, with D uncertain. CDR1 is SQVTM, CDR2 ANQGSEA, per germline. The CDR3 spans 14 residues. V lost 3 bases and J 0 bases, leaving 9 bases between the germline ends. The CDR3 sequence is CSVELGYSYNEQFF. CDR3 in DNA: TGCAGCGTTGAGTTGGGCTACTCCTACAATGAGCAGTTCTTC.

This clonotype has only a few counts. The genes are TRBV15 and TRBJ1-1, with D possibly TRBD1 on 5 matching bases. CDR3 length equals 14 residues. The germline V gene encodes CDR1 LNHNV and CDR2 YYDKDF (reference sequence). Trimming pared 1 base from V and 0 bases from J, leaving 6 bases between. The CDR3 bases are TGTGCCACCAGCAGAGGACAGATGAACACTGAAGCTTTCTTT. Translating gives CATSRGQMNTEAFF.

The sample holds many counts of this clonotype. The V call is TRBV7-3, the J call TRBJ2-7; 8 positions agree with TRBD1. V shed 6 bases and J 0 bases; nucleotides not matched to a gene: 10. The germline V gene encodes CDR1 SGHTA and CDR2 FQGTGA. The CDR3 covers 16 residues. CDR3 sequence (DNA): TGTGCCAGCAGTCAGGTAAAAGACAGGGGCTCCTACGAGCAGTACTTC. Encoded protein: CASSQVKDRGSYEQYF. The complete variable domain, with remaining parts taken from reference TRBV7-3 and TRBJ2-7, reads GAGVSQTPSNKVTEKGKYVELRCDPISGHTALYWYRQSLGQGPEFLIYFQGTGAADDSGLPNDRFFAVRPEGSVSTLKIQRTERGDSAVYLCASSQVKDRGSYEQYFGPGTRLTVT.